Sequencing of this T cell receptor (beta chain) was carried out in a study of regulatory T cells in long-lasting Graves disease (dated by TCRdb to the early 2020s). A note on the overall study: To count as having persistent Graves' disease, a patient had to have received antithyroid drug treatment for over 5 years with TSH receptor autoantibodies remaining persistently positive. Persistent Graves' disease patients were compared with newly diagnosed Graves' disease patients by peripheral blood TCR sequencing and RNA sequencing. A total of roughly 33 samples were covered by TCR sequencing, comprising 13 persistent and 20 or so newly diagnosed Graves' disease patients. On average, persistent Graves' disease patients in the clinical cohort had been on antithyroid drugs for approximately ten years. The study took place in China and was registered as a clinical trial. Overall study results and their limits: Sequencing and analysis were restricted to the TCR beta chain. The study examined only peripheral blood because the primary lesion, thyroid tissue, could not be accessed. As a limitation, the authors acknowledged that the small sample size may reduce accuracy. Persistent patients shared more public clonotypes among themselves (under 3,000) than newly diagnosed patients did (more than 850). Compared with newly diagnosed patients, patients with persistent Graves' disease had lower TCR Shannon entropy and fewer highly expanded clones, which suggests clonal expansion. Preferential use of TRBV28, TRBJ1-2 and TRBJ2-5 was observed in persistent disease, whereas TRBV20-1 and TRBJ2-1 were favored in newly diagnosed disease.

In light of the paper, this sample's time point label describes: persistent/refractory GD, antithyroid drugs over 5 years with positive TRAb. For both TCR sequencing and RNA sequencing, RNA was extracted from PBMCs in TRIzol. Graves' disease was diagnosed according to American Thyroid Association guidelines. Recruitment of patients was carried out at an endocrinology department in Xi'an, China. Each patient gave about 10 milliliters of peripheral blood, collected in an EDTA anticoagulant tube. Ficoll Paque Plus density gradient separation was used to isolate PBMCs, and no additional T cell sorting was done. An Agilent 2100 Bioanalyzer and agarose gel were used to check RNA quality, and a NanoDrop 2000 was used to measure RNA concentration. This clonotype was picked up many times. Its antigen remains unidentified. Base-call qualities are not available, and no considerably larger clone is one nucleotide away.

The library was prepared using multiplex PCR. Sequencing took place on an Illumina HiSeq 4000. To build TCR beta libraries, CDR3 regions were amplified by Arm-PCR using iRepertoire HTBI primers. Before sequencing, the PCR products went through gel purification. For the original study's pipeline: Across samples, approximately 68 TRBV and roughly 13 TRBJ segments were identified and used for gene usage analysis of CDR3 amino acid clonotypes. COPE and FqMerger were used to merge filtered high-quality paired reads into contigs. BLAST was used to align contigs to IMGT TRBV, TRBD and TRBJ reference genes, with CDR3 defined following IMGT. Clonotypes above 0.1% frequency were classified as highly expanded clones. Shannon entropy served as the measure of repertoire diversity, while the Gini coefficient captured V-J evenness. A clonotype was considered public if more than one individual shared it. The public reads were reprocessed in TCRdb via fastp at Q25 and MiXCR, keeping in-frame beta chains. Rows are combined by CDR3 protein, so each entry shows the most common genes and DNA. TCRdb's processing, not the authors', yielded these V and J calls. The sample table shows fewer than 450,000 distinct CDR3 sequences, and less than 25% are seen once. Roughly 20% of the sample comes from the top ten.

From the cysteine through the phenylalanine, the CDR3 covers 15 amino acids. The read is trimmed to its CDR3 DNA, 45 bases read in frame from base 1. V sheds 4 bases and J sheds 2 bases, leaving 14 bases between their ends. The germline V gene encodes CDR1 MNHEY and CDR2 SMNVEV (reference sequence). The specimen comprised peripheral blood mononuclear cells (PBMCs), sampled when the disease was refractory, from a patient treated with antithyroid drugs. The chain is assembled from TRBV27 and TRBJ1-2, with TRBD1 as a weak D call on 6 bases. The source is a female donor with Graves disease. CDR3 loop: CASSYAAGVNYGYTF. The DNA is TGTGCCAGCAGTTACGCCGCAGGGGTGAACTATGGCTACACCTTC.